Here is one T cell receptor beta chain with its context. Its antigen is still unknown. The source of the sample is a study of OX40 agonist ivuxolimab in advanced cancers. Study in general: The drug used for patients, ivuxolimab, was an agonistic anti-OX40 (CD134) antibody. General study findings and limits: Some nonresponders additionally presented with little normalized T-cell clonal expansion.

Trimming shortened V by 3 bases and J by 0 bases, and 18 bases separated the two germline ends. This CDR3 has 17 residues. Germline V lookup: CDR1 PRHDT, CDR2 FYEKMQ (reference sequence). The method was immunoSEQ multiplex PCR; TCRdb's version includes in-frame clones alone and lacks a portion of them. Of tens of thousands of clones detected, 89% appear once; the ten largest clones hold about 11%. This specimen was CD4+ or CD8+ T cells sorted from blood, taken in a trial of the OX40 agonist ivuxolimab. The TCR was taken from an adult with an advanced solid tumor such as melanoma, head and neck, liver or kidney cancer. The V gene is TRBV13, the J gene TRBJ2-7; TRBD1 or TRBD2 may be the D gene (5 bases each). The CDR3 nucleotides read TGTGCCAGCAGCTTGGAGAAAACGGGACCCCTCTCCTACGAGCAGTACTTC. Protein product: CASSLEKTGPLSYEQYF.